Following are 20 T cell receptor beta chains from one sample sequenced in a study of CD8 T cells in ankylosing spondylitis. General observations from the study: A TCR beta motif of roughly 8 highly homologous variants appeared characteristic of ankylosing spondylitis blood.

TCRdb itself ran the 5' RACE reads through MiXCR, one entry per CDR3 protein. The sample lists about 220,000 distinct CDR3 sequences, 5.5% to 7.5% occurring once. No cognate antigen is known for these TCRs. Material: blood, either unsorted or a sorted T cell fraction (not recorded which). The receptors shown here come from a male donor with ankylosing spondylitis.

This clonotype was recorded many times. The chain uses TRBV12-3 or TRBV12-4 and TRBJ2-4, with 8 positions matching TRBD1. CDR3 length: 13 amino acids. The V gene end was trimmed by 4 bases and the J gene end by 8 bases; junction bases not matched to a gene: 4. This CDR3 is CASSSGGWDIQYF. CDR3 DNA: TGTGCCAGCAGTTCAGGGGGCTGGGACATTCAGTACTTC.

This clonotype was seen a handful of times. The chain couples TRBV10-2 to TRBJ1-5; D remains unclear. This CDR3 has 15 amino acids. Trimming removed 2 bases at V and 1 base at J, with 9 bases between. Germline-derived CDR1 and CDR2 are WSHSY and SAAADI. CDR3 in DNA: TGCGCCAGCAGTGAGGGCACACTAAGCAATCAGCCCCAGCATTTT. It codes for CASSEGTLSNQPQHF.

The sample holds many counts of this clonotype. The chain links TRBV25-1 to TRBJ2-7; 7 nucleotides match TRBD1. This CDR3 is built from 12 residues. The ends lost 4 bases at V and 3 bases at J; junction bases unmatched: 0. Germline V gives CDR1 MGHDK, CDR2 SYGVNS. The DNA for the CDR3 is TGTGCCAGCAGTGGGGACAGCTACGAGCAGTACTTC. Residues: CASSGDSYEQYF.

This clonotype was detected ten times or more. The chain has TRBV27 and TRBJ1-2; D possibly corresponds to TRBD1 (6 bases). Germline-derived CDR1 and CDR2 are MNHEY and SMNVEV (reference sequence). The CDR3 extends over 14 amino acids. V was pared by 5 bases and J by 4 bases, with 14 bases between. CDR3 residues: CASSAGGWSYGYTF. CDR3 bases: TGTGCCAGCAGTGCGGGGGGCTGGAGCTATGGCTACACCTTC.

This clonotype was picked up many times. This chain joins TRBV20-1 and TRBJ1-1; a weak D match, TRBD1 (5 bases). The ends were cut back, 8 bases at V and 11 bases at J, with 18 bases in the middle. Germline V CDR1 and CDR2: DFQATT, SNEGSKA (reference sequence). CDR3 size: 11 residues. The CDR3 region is CSPGTTRGAFF. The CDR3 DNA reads TGCAGTCCAGGGACTACCCGAGGGGCTTTCTTT.

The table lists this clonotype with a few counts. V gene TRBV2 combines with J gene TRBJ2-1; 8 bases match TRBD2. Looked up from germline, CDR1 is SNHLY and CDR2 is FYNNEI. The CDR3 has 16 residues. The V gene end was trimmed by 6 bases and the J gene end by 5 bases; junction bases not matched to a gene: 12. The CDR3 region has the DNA TGTGCCAGCAGCCCTCACTCGGGGACTAGAAACAATGAGCAGTTCTTC. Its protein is CASSPHSGTRNNEQFF.

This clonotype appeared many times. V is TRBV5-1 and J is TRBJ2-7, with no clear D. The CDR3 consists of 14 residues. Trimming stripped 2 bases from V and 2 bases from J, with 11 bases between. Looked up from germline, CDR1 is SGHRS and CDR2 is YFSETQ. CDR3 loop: CASSFSTKTYEQYF. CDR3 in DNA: TGCGCCAGCAGCTTCTCGACAAAAACCTACGAGCAGTACTTC.

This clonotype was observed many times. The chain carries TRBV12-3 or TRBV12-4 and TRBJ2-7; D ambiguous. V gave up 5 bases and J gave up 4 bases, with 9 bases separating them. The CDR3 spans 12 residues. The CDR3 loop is CASSADLYEQYF. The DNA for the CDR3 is TGTGCCAGCAGTGCCGACCTTTACGAGCAGTACTTC.

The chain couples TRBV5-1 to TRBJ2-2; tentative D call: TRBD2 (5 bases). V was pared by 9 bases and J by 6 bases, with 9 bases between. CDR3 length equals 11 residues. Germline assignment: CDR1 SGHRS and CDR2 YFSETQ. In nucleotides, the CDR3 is TGCGCCACCACCGGGGCCGGGGAGCTGTTTTTT. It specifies CATTGAGELFF.

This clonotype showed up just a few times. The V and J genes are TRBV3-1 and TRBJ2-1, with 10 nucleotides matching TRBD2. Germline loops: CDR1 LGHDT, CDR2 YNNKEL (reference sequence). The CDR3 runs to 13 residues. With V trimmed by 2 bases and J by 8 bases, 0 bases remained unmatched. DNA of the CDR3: TGTGCCAGCAGCCAACTAGCGGGAGATGAGCAGTTCTTC. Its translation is CASSQLAGDEQFF.

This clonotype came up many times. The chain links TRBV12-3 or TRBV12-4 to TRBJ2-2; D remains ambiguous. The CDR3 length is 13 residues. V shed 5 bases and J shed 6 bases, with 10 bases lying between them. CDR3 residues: CASSLTPPGELFF. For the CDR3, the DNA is TGTGCCAGCAGTCTGACACCGCCCGGGGAGCTGTTTTTT.

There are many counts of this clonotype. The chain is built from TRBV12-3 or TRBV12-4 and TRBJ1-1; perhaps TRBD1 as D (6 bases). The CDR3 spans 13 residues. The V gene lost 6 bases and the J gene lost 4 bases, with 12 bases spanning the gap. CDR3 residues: CASRGRGITEAFF. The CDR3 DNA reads TGTGCCAGCAGAGGCAGGGGTATCACTGAAGCTTTCTTT.

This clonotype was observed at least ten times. CDR3 DNA sequence: TGTGCCAGCAGTTTATCAAGGGGATGGAATTCACCCCTCCACTTT. Translated, it gives CASSLSRGWNSPLHF. V usage is TRBV27 and J usage is TRBJ1-6, with D perhaps TRBD1 (5 bases). CDR3 size: 15 residues. Germline assignment: CDR1 MNHEY and CDR2 SMNVEV (reference sequence). Trimming removed 0 bases at V and 7 bases at J, with 10 bases between.

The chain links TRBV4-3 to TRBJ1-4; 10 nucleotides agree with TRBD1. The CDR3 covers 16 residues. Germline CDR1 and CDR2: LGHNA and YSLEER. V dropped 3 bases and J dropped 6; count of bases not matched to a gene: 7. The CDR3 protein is CASSQASGTGDEKLFF. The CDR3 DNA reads TGCGCCAGCAGCCAGGCTTCCGGGACAGGGGATGAAAAACTGTTTTTT.

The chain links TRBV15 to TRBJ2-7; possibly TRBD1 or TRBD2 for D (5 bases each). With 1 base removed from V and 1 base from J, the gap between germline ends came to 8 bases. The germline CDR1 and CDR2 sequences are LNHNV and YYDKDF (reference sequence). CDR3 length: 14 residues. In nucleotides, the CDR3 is TGTGCCACCAGCAGAGTGGGGGAATCCTACGAGCAGTACTTC. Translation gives CATSRVGESYEQYF.

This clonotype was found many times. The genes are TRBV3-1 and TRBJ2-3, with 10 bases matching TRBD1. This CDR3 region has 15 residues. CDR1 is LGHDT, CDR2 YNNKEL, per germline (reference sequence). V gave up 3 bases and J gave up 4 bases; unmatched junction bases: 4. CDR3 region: CASSQTGGPPDTQYF. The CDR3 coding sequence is TGTGCCAGCAGCCAGACAGGGGGCCCGCCAGATACGCAGTATTTT.

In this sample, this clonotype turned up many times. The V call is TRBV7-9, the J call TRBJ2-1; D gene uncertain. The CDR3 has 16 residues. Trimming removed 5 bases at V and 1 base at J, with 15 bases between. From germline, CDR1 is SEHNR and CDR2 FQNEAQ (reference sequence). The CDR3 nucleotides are TGTGCCAGCAGCAAGGTCGGGCGGCCTTCCTACAATGAGCAGTTCTTC. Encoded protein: CASSKVGRPSYNEQFF.

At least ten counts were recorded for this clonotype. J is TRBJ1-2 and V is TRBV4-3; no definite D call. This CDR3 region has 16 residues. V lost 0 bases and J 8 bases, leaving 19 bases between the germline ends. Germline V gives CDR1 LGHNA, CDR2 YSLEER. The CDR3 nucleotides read TGCGCCAGCAGCCAAGAGTTGGGTCAGTTCAGTCGCGGCTACACCTTC. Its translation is CASSQELGQFSRGYTF.

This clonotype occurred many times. CDR3 protein: CASSQVAYQGGGGYTF. The CDR3, as DNA: TGCGCCAGCAGCCAAGTCGCGTATCAGGGGGGAGGAGGCTACACCTTC. The chain uses TRBV4-3 and TRBJ1-2, with 7 bases lining up with TRBD1. V lost 1 base, J lost 8 bases, and 13 bases stayed unmatched. Germline CDR1 and CDR2: LGHNA and YSLEER. The CDR3 runs to 16 residues.

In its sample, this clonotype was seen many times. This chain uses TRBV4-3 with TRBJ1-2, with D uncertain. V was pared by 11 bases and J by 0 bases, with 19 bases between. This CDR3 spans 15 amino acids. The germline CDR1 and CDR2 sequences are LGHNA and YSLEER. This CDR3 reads CASKPTDGANYGYTF. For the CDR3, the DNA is TGCGCCTCCAAGCCCACGGACGGAGCTAACTATGGCTACACCTTC.